This entry lists 13 T cell receptor beta chains sequenced from one sample in a study of response to subunit inactivated influenza vaccine. A single record per CDR3 protein comes from TCRdb applying MiXCR to the RT-PCR reads. The data show about 160,000 distinct CDR3 sequences, 9.5% to 13% seen once. The source material was non-naive T cells sorted from PBMCs, sampled roughly 46 days after vaccination. The receptors come from a man aged 50 or older who received an inactivated influenza vaccine.

V is TRBV7-2 and J is TRBJ1-1; 7 bases match TRBD1. The germline V gene encodes CDR1 SGHTA and CDR2 FQGNSA. This CDR3 has 15 amino acids. V trimming: 6 bases; J trimming: 2 bases; junction bases outside the gene matches: 9. CDR3 in DNA: TGTGCCAGCAGAAACCGGGACAGACTTAACACTGAAGCTTTCTTT. Its translation: CASRNRDRLNTEAFF.

In the case of this clonotype: At one boundary the junction diverges from the germline segment, which might be a read error. This chain joins TRBV27 and TRBJ2-7, with a weak D call TRBD1 (6 bases). The germline V gene encodes CDR1 MNHEY and CDR2 SMNVEV (reference sequence). This CDR3 is 16 amino acids long. The CDR3 DNA reads TGTGCCAGCAGTTTTCGGGGCTCCCTAGGGGGTTACGAGCACTACTTC. It encodes CASSFRGSLGGYEHYF.

This chain uses TRBV11-1 with TRBJ1-6, with 9 bases identical to TRBD1. The CDR3 is 12 residues long. CDR1 SGHAT and CDR2 FQDESV come from the germline V gene (reference sequence). Written as DNA, the CDR3 is TGTGCGACGGGACAGGGTGATTCACCCCTCCACTTT. Its protein product is CATGQGDSPLHF.

The table lists this clonotype with a few counts. The genes are TRBV20-1 and TRBJ1-5, with 8 positions matching TRBD1. Germline CDR1 and CDR2: DFQATT and SNEGSKA (reference sequence). Germline trimming cut 5 bases from V and 1 base from J; bases unmatched to any gene: 13. CDR3 length equals 17 residues. CDR3 loop: CSAGQGEGVTSNQPQHF. For the CDR3, the DNA is TGCAGTGCTGGACAGGGCGAGGGAGTGACGAGCAATCAGCCCCAGCATTTT.

The CDR3 sequence: CASSHAGGSGTGELFF. As DNA, the CDR3 is TGTGCCAGCAGCCATGCAGGGGGTTCGGGCACCGGGGAGCTGTTTTTT. The rearrangement joins TRBV3-1 to TRBJ2-2; 7 nucleotides align to TRBD1. V lost 3 bases and J lost 4; bases outside the gene matches: 8. The CDR3 is 16 residues long. Germline CDR1 is LGHDT and CDR2 is YNNKEL (reference sequence).

This clonotype was seen more than once but under ten times. The chain couples TRBV11-2 to TRBJ1-4, with D uncertain. The germline V and J ends were trimmed by 1 base and 0 bases, with 3 bases remaining between them. The germline CDR1 and CDR2 sequences are SGHAT and FQNNGV. The CDR3 consists of 14 residues. CDR3 sequence: CASSLGPTNEKLFF. DNA of the CDR3: TGTGCCAGCAGCTTAGGGCCAACTAATGAAAAACTGTTTTTT.

In its sample, this clonotype was seen many times. This chain joins TRBV4-1 and TRBJ2-1; 10 positions match TRBD2. CDR3 size: 18 residues. Unmatched junction bases numbered 15, after V lost 0 bases and J lost 10 bases. The V gene's germline CDR1 is MGHRA and CDR2 YSYEKL. This chain's CDR3 is CASSQDPISGRIPREQFF. CDR3 DNA: TGCGCCAGCAGCCAAGACCCCATTAGCGGGAGGATCCCCAGGGAGCAGTTCTTC.

This clonotype has only a few counts. This chain connects TRBV5-1 to TRBJ1-6, with a possible D match to TRBD1 (6 bases). Germline loops: CDR1 SGHRS, CDR2 YFSETQ. This CDR3 comprises 12 residues. V lost 4 bases to trimming and J lost 14 bases, with 13 bases between them. CDR3 sequence (DNA): TGCGCCAGCAGCCGAGACAGGCAGGCCCTCCACTTT. This translates into CASSRDRQALHF.

Points on this clonotype: Compared with germline, one end of the junction differs, possibly owing to a read error. The chain couples TRBV10-3 to TRBJ1-5; D possibly corresponds to TRBD1 (6 bases). The CDR3 totals 13 residues. CDR1 ENHRY and CDR2 SYGVKD come from the germline V gene. CDR3 in amino acids: CAINDRNNQLQHF. CDR3 nucleotides: TGTGCCATCAACGACAGGAACAATCAGCTCCAGCATTTT.

In regard to this clonotype: A junction boundary mismatches the germline segment, possibly from a read error. The V gene is TRBV3-1, the J gene TRBJ2-7; the D gene is possibly TRBD1 (5 bases). The CDR3 consists of 15 residues. CDR1 and CDR2 from the germline V gene are LGHDT and YNNKEL (reference sequence). The CDR3 DNA reads TGTGCCCGCAGCCCTTCCTCGACAGTTGCCTACGAGCAGTACTTC. This codes for CARSPSSTVAYEQYF.

J is TRBJ2-2 and V is TRBV6-1; D may be TRBD1 (6 bases). The CDR3 runs 13 residues. The V end lost 4 bases, the J end lost 6 bases, and 9 bases lay between the germline ends. CDR1 is MNHNS and CDR2 is SASEGT in the germline V gene. The CDR3 here is CASSVGAAGELFF. CDR3 in DNA: TGTGCCAGCAGTGTGGGGGCTGCCGGGGAGCTGTTTTTT.

The rearrangement links TRBV5-5 to TRBJ1-3, with no clear D. CDR3 length: 14 residues. V gave up 3 bases and J gave up 0 bases, with 7 bases separating them. Per germline, CDR1 SGHKS and CDR2 YYEKEE (reference sequence). DNA for the CDR3: TGTGCCAGCAGCTCAGAAGTCTCTGGAAACACCATATATTTT. Its translation is CASSSEVSGNTIYF. The full variable domain, in which reference TRBV5-5 and TRBJ1-3 provide the parts outside the CDR3, is DAGVTQSPTHLIKTRGQQVTLRCSPISGHKSVSWYQQVLGQGPQFIFQYYEKEERGRGNFPDRFSARQFPNYSSELNVNALLLGDSALYLCASSSEVSGNTIYFGEGSWLTVV.

This clonotype was counted a few times. This chain connects TRBV11-1 to TRBJ2-2; TRBD1 agrees at 10 bases. Germline V gives CDR1 SGHAT, CDR2 FQDESV (reference sequence). The CDR3 totals 18 residues. V lost 5 bases and J lost 0; bases outside the gene matches: 9. CDR3 DNA sequence: TGTGCCAGCAGCGTGACCGGGACAGGGGTTCCGAACACCGGGGAGCTGTTTTTT. It codes for CASSVTGTGVPNTGELFF.